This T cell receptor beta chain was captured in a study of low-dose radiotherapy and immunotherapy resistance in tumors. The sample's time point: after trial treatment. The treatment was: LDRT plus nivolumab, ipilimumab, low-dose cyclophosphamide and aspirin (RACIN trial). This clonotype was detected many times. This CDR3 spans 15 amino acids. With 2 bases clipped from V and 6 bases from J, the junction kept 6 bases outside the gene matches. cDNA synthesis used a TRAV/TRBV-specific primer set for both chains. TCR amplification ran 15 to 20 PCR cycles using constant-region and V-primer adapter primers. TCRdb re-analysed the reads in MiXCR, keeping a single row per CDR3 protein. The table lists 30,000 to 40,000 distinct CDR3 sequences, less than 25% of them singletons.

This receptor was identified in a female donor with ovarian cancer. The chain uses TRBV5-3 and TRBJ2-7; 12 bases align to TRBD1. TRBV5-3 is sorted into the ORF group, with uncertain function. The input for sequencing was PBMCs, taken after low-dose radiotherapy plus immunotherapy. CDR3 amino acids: CARSFRDRGPTEQYF. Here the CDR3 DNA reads TGTGCCAGAAGCTTTCGGGACAGGGGGCCTACCGAGCAGTACTTC.